What follows are 27 T cell receptor beta chains derived from one specimen sequenced in a study of T-cell reconstitution after alpha-beta-depleted transplantation in children. Library preparation (for TCRbeta) was performed with unique molecular identifiers. TCRdb processed the PCR reads anew with MiXCR; each CDR3 protein has one entry. The top ten hold about 4.9% of the sample, which has some 240,000 distinct CDR3 sequences, 9.7% seen once. The sample in question was PBMCs from the stem cell graft donor, obtained from the stem cell graft. Receptors originate from a human donor who donated a stem cell graft to a child with SCID.

This clonotype showed up many times. The V gene is TRBV6-5, the J gene TRBJ2-3; D may correspond to TRBD1 or TRBD2 (5 bases each). Deletions cut 8 bases from V and 0 bases from J, with 6 bases between. Per germline, CDR1 MNHEY and CDR2 SVGAGI. This CDR3 is built from 12 residues. This CDR3 is CASGTSTDTQYF. The CDR3 DNA follows: TGTGCCAGCGGGACGAGCACAGATACGCAGTATTTT.

This clonotype has ten or more counts. The chain has TRBV11-1 and TRBJ2-7, with TRBD2 as a possible D gene (5 bases). The CDR3 covers 14 residues. CDR1 and CDR2 (germline): SGHAT, FQDESV (reference sequence). The V gene lost 3 bases and the J gene lost 3 bases, with 12 bases spanning the gap. The CDR3 DNA reads as TGTGCCAGCAGCTTGGACTGGACTGACTACGAGCAGTACTTC. This gives the protein CASSLDWTDYEQYF.

At least ten counts were recorded for this clonotype. This chain joins TRBV4-1 and TRBJ1-2; D is unclear. There are 15 residues in the CDR3. From germline, CDR1 is MGHRA and CDR2 YSYEKL. V dropped 2 bases and J dropped 0 bases, with 10 bases sitting between them. The CDR3 nucleotides are TGCGCCAGCAGCCAAAGTCGCCTAACTAACTATGGCTACACCTTC. It is translated as CASSQSRLTNYGYTF.

This clonotype was observed many times. The chain carries TRBV5-1 and TRBJ2-5, with 7 bases fitting TRBD1. This CDR3 comprises 14 residues. Germline loops: CDR1 SGHRS, CDR2 YFSETQ. V gave up 3 bases and J gave up 2 bases; unmatched junction bases: 4. CDR3 region: CASSSTGWQETQYF. DNA for the CDR3: TGCGCCAGCAGCTCGACAGGGTGGCAAGAGACCCAGTACTTC.

This clonotype turned up a few times. The chain uses TRBV5-6 and TRBJ2-2, with no clear D. This CDR3 region has 16 residues. With 1 base removed from V and 5 bases from J, the gap between germline ends came to 15 bases. Germline V CDR1 and CDR2: SGHDT, YYEEEE. The CDR3 region has the DNA TGTGCCAGCAGCTTGTATGACCCAGGCGGTACCGGGGAGCTGTTTTTT. Amino acid sequence: CASSLYDPGGTGELFF.

This clonotype was recorded once. Germline and junction disagree at one end, which may indicate a read error. The chain recombines TRBV6-1 with TRBJ2-7; TRBD2 agrees at 7 bases. CDR1 and CDR2 from the germline V gene are MNHNS and SASEGT. This CDR3 region has 17 residues. In nucleotides, the CDR3 is TGTGCCAGCCAAAGGGGAGGGGATTTTGGGATAGCCTACGCGCAGTACTTC. Amino acid sequence: CASQRGGDFGIAYAQYF.

This clonotype was counted ten times or more. The J gene is TRBJ1-1, the V gene TRBV9; D uncertain. Trimming took 0 bases from V and 3 from J, leaving 9 bases between them. The CDR3 runs to 14 residues. Germline loops: CDR1 SGDLS, CDR2 YYNGEE. CDR3 region: CASSVDAGYTEAFF. The DNA for the CDR3 is TGTGCCAGCAGCGTAGATGCAGGTTACACTGAAGCTTTCTTT.

The J gene is TRBJ1-2, the V gene TRBV9; D is uncertain. This CDR3 comprises 13 residues. Trimming shortened V by 0 bases and J by 12 bases, and 15 bases separated the two germline ends. CDR1 and CDR2 (germline): SGDLS, YYNGEE. The CDR3 nucleotides are TGTGCCAGCAGCGTAGAACCGCGCGGCGGTCACACCTTC. This encodes CASSVEPRGGHTF.

V usage is TRBV4-3 and J usage is TRBJ2-7, with 9 bases aligning to TRBD1. The CDR3 has 19 residues. V lost 3 bases to trimming and J lost 4 bases; unmatched junction nucleotides: 19. CDR1 is LGHNA, CDR2 YSLEER, per germline. The CDR3 DNA reads TGCGCCAGCAGCCACATCCTAGAGCCGCCGGGACAGGGACTTTACGAGCAGTACTTC. Protein sequence: CASSHILEPPGQGLYEQYF.

This clonotype was recorded at least ten times. The V gene is TRBV20-1, the J gene TRBJ1-1, with 8 bases lining up with TRBD1. Germline CDR1 reads DFQATT; CDR2 reads SNEGSKA (reference sequence). This CDR3 has 14 residues. Trimming removed 6 bases from V and 1 base from J; junction bases left unmatched: 7. This CDR3 is CSASGGWGNTEAFF. The CDR3 DNA follows: TGCAGTGCCTCAGGGGGCTGGGGGAACACTGAAGCTTTCTTT.

This clonotype was seen ten or more times. In DNA, the CDR3 is TGTGCCAGCAGCCTTCGGGGTCTTTTTTCACCCCTCCACTTT. Residues: CASSLRGLFSPLHF. The chain links TRBV6-1 to TRBJ1-6; D gene unclear. V was cut by 6 bases and J by 9 bases, with 15 bases left in between. Germline CDR1 and CDR2: MNHNS and SASEGT. CDR3 size: 14 residues.

V and J are TRBV29-1 and TRBJ1-6; no definite D call. V shed 6 bases and J shed 10 bases, with 16 bases lying between them. Germline V gene sequence: CDR1 SQVTM, CDR2 ANQGSEA. The CDR3 totals 13 residues. DNA of the CDR3: TGCAGCGTCACGGACGGCGCAACATCACCCCTCCACTTT. This codes for CSVTDGATSPLHF.

This clonotype has a count of ten or more. The chain recombines TRBV29-1 with TRBJ1-1; D gene unclear. Trimming shortened V by 7 bases and J by 6 bases, and 15 bases separated the two germline ends. The CDR3 sequence is 12 residues long. Looked up from germline, CDR1 is SQVTM and CDR2 is ANQGSEA. The CDR3 coding sequence is TGCAGCGCTGGAGAGGGCGACGCTGAAGCTTTCTTT. Its protein product is CSAGEGDAEAFF.

This clonotype occurred many times. The chain carries TRBV7-9 and TRBJ1-5; D is perhaps TRBD1 (5 bases). This CDR3 has 13 amino acids. Germline V gene sequence: CDR1 SEHNR, CDR2 FQNEAQ (reference sequence). V was cut by 1 base and J by 6 bases, with 7 bases left in between. The CDR3 here is CASSLVRGQPQHF. The CDR3 DNA is TGTGCCAGCAGCTTAGTTAGGGGTCAGCCCCAGCATTTT.

This clonotype was counted at least ten times. The rearrangement links TRBV4-3 to TRBJ2-1; D not resolved. The CDR3 length is 12 residues. With 6 bases removed from V and 5 bases from J, the gap between germline ends came to 8 bases. In germline, CDR1 is LGHNA, CDR2 YSLEER. The CDR3 DNA sequence: TGCGCCAGCAGTCGGAGAAACAATGAGCAGTTCTTC. The encoded protein is CASSRRNNEQFF.

There are a few counts of this clonotype. This rearrangement joins TRBV7-3 to TRBJ1-1, with D possibly TRBD1 on 6 matching bases. This CDR3 comprises 14 residues. The germline CDR1 and CDR2 sequences are SGHTA and FQGTGA. Trimming removed 5 bases from V and 1 base from J, with 11 bases in between. DNA of the CDR3: TGTGCCAGCAGCCAAAGGGGGGGGAACACTGAAGCTTTCTTT. Translation: CASSQRGGNTEAFF. The full variable domain, rest sourced from reference TRBV7-3 and TRBJ1-1, is GAGVSQTPSNKVTEKGKYVELRCDPISGHTALYWYRQSLGQGPEFLIYFQGTGAADDSGLPNDRFFAVRPEGSVSTLKIQRTERGDSAVYLCASSQRGGNTEAFFGQGTRLTVV.

Many counts were recorded for this clonotype. This chain joins TRBV7-8 and TRBJ2-3, with D possibly being TRBD2 (6 bases). Germline V CDR1 and CDR2: SGHVS, FQNEAQ. The V end was cut by 5 bases, the J end by 1 base, with 16 bases between. CDR3 length equals 16 residues. Written as DNA, the CDR3 is TGTGCCAGCAGCCCAAGGAGGAGGGATGGCACAGATACGCAGTATTTT. Amino acids: CASSPRRRDGTDTQYF.

This clonotype was observed at least ten times. V gene TRBV7-9 combines with J gene TRBJ2-7, with 9 nucleotides matching TRBD1. This CDR3 has 14 amino acids. CDR1 and CDR2 (germline): SEHNR, FQNEAQ (reference sequence). Trimming cost V 10 bases and J 2 bases; bases outside gene matches: 9. The CDR3 region is CATGGTGHTYEQYF. CDR3 bases: TGTGCCACCGGCGGGACAGGGCACACCTACGAGCAGTACTTC.

This clonotype was picked up many times. The chain recombines TRBV20-1 with TRBJ1-5, with D perhaps matching TRBD1 (6 bases). The CDR3 sequence is 16 residues long. V lost 3 bases, J lost 0 bases, and 15 bases lay in between. Germline V CDR1 and CDR2: DFQATT, SNEGSKA (reference sequence). CDR3: CSASLGGHRSNQPQHF. The CDR3 nucleotides are TGCAGTGCTAGTCTCGGGGGGCACCGTAGCAATCAGCCCCAGCATTTT.

The table lists this clonotype with many counts. The chain employs TRBV7-2 and TRBJ1-1, with 7 bases aligning to TRBD1. CDR3 length: 15 residues. The ends lost 5 bases at V and 2 bases at J; junction bases unmatched: 8. Germline V gene lookup returns CDR1 SGHTA and CDR2 FQGNSA. CDR3 nucleotides: TGTGCCAGCAGCCCAGGGGGACGGAAAAACACTGAAGCTTTCTTT. Its protein product is CASSPGGRKNTEAFF.

This clonotype has at least ten counts. The V and J genes are TRBV5-1 and TRBJ1-1; possible D gene TRBD1, 5 bases. Germline CDR1 reads SGHRS; CDR2 reads YFSETQ. Trimming pared 1 base from V and 3 bases from J, leaving 10 bases between. The CDR3 spans 14 residues. CDR3 sequence (DNA): TGCGCCAGCAGCTTGACGGGAGGGGACACTGAAGCTTTCTTT. Its protein is CASSLTGGDTEAFF.

This clonotype has ten or more counts. The chain employs TRBV2 and TRBJ1-6, with D possibly TRBD1 on 6 matching bases. CDR1 and CDR2 from the germline V gene are SNHLY and FYNNEI. The CDR3 is made up of 13 amino acids. Trimming left V 11 bases short and J 10 bases short, with 18 bases between. The CDR3 loop reads CAEAGEIGSPLHF. CDR3 DNA: TGTGCCGAAGCAGGGGAGATCGGCTCACCCCTCCACTTT. The full variable domain, with the rest looked up from reference TRBV2 and TRBJ1-6, is EPEVTQTPSHQVTQMGQEVILRCVPISNHLYFYWYRQILGQKVEFLVSFYNNEISEKSEIFDDQFSVERPDGSNFTLKIRSTKLEDSAMYFCAEAGEIGSPLHFGNGTRLTVT.

This clonotype came up a few times. CDR3 nucleotide sequence: TGTGCCAGCTCACCACCGTGGGGACAGGGGTTCGACGAGCAGTACTTC. This encodes CASSPPWGQGFDEQYF. The chain has TRBV18 and TRBJ2-7, with 10 bases identical to TRBD1. The ends lost 0 bases at V and 5 bases at J; junction bases unmatched: 7. The CDR3 totals 16 residues. Germline V gene lookup returns CDR1 KGHSH and CDR2 LQKENI.

In regard to this clonotype: This may come from a read error, since a much larger clone is one base off. This chain connects TRBV2 to TRBJ1-2; TRBD1 might be the D (6 bases). The CDR3 runs 15 residues. The V and J ends lost 7 bases and 2 bases respectively, with 17 bases between them. Per germline, CDR1 SNHLY and CDR2 FYNNEI. The CDR3: CASKTRGHDNYGYTF. The CDR3 DNA reads as TGTGCCAGCAAGACCCGGGGGCACGACAACTATGGCTACACCTTC.

This clonotype came up many times. J is TRBJ2-3 and V is TRBV9; D is perhaps TRBD1 (6 bases). From germline, CDR1 is SGDLS and CDR2 YYNGEE. The V and J ends lost 4 bases and 2 bases respectively, with 11 bases between them. The CDR3 covers 14 residues. The CDR3 loop reads CASSPGATTDTQYF. The CDR3 DNA follows: TGTGCCAGCAGCCCAGGGGCGACCACAGATACGCAGTATTTT.

This clonotype was seen ten or more times. The chain links TRBV20-1 to TRBJ2-3; 8 nucleotides line up with TRBD2. CDR3 length: 13 residues. The ends lost 3 bases at V and 6 bases at J; junction bases unmatched: 5. Germline V gene data show CDR1 as DFQATT and CDR2 as SNEGSKA (reference sequence). Here the CDR3 reads CSASIAGIDTQYF. The CDR3 DNA reads as TGCAGTGCTAGTATAGCGGGGATTGATACGCAGTATTTT.

This clonotype was seen ten or more times. The V and J genes are TRBV5-1 and TRBJ2-7, with TRBD2 matching 13 bases. The V gene's germline CDR1 is SGHRS and CDR2 YFSETQ. The CDR3 sequence is 17 residues long. J gave up 1 base and V 1 base, and 5 bases lay outside the gene matches. The DNA for the CDR3 is TGCGCCAGCAGCTTGACTAGCGGGGGGGCCCTATCCTACGAGCAGTACTTC. It encodes CASSLTSGGALSYEQYF.